A selection of T cell receptor beta chains follows, all from one sample in a study of vaccination and CD4 T cells after COVID-19. TCRdb itself ran the PCR reads through MiXCR, one entry per CDR3 protein. The repertoire holds 15,000 to 20,000 distinct CDR3 sequences, with roughly 76% as singletons. Their antigen targets remain unknown. Sample: CD4+ T cells from blood, cultured in vitro. The receptors were sampled from a human donor who had recovered from COVID-19. The conserved cysteine and the conserved F or W are not part of the CDR3 here. The order of the fields is V gene, J gene, CDR3 length, CDR3 protein.

TRBV27	TRBJ1-5	12	ASRGQAINQPQH
TRBV6-5	TRBJ2-7	13	ASSSKAVSSYEQY
TRBV6-2/TRBV6-3	TRBJ2-5	10	ASSRDSGTQY
TRBV6-2/TRBV6-3	TRBJ2-2	13	ASSDQHANTGELF
TRBV10-1	TRBJ1-3	14	ASSKHPEGPGNTIY
TRBV10-3	TRBJ1-2	11	AISGGQGYGYT
TRBV28	TRBJ2-7	10	ASSLISGEQY
TRBV7-2	TRBJ1-5	14	ASSLSGGYSNQPQH
TRBV20-1	TRBJ2-6	16	SARVFGGISSGANVLT
TRBV15	TRBJ2-1	12	ATSRGSSGDEQF
TRBV20-1	TRBJ1-5	13	SASSRGGATQPQH
TRBV28	TRBJ2-7	12	ASSWAGSSYEQY
TRBV11-2	TRBJ1-6	12	ASSQRGRDSPLH
TRBV27	TRBJ2-5	12	ASSFGTSRETQY
TRBV28	TRBJ2-3	13	ASTIPGQLTDTQY
TRBV20-1	TRBJ1-5	14	SARDASSSGVQPQH
TRBV20-1	TRBJ2-5	12	SALDRGFGETQY
TRBV20-1	TRBJ2-7	13	SAQGQVKGDYEQY
TRBV6-1	TRBJ2-7	11	ASSEGLAGDPY
TRBV7-2	TRBJ2-7	13	ASSSGQGLPAEQY
TRBV29-1	TRBJ1-5	11	SAGGASNQPQH
TRBV7-9	TRBJ1-5	17	ASSLGSAQGVHSNQPQH
TRBV6-4	TRBJ2-1	11	ASRLDPMGEQF
TRBV20-1	TRBJ1-5	10	SARASNQPQH
TRBV24-1	TRBJ2-5	12	ATRGGGVQETQY
TRBV7-9	TRBJ2-3	10	ASSRSTDTQY
TRBV6-2/TRBV6-3	TRBJ2-1	13	ASSYLRRTANEQF
TRBV5-1	TRBJ1-2	11	ASSLQDVNGYT
TRBV6-1	TRBJ1-2	13	AGRGPTGEKYGYT
TRBV20-1	TRBJ1-5	11	SANRAINQPQH
TRBV19	TRBJ1-5	15	ASVARFSTYSNQPQH
TRBV6-4	TRBJ1-5	12	ASSEVAGYQPQH
TRBV6-1	TRBJ1-5	12	ASNAGSSNQPQH
TRBV19	TRBJ2-7	14	ASSPPFGDPSYEQY
TRBV24-1	TRBJ1-5	13	ATSRAGDSNQPQH
TRBV6-2/TRBV6-3	TRBJ2-3	11	ASGRKYTDTQY
TRBV2	TRBJ1-2	6	ARHGYT
TRBV6-2/TRBV6-3	TRBJ1-5	15	ASTNRRDRYSNQPQH
TRBV7-3	TRBJ1-6	14	ASSLQGSSYNSPLH
TRBV24-1	TRBJ2-7	14	ATSDPSTGVAYEQY
TRBV6-2/TRBV6-3	TRBJ2-3	10	ASSYGWAQGT
TRBV6-2/TRBV6-3	TRBJ2-1	16	ASSYGGAGTSGNNEQF
TRBV5-1	TRBJ2-1	13	ASSFGNYSHNEQF
TRBV12-3/TRBV12-4	TRBJ2-7	14	ASSLRSSGRAWEQY
TRBV7-2	TRBJ1-1	11	ASSLGQVTEAF
TRBV7-2	TRBJ2-7	10	ASSSGGREQY
TRBV28	TRBJ1-2	12	ASRGRGQGYGYT
TRBV6-5	TRBJ2-7	14	ASSYSPAGGTHEQY
TRBV11-2	TRBJ2-7	12	ASSLEGGPYEQY
TRBV7-8	TRBJ1-2	14	ASSPQTGTGINGYT
TRBV10-1	TRBJ1-5	14	ASRKDRGDSNQPQH
TRBV20-1	TRBJ1-5	14	SAGIWGANSNQPQH